This entry lists 23 T cell receptor beta chains sequenced from one sample in a study of blood T cell repertoires in COVID-19. Here immunoSEQ multiplex PCR was the method, and the copy in TCRdb shows in-frame clones only, minus some. The data show some 400,000 clones, with 70% to 90% seen just once and approximately 1.2% held by the top ten. Sequenced material: PBMCs or T cells enriched from blood (not recorded which). These receptors all come from a man aged 25 to 45 who had recovered from COVID-19.

The CDR3: CASSASHRGGYTF. Written as DNA, the CDR3 is TGTGCCAGCAGCGCCTCGCACAGGGGGGGCTACACCTTC. The chain combines TRBV27 with TRBJ1-2; TRBD1 matches at 8 bases. The CDR3 contains 13 residues. The ends lost 6 bases at V and 8 bases at J; junction bases unmatched: 8. Germline V gene lookup returns CDR1 MNHEY and CDR2 SMNVEV (reference sequence).

J is TRBJ1-4 and V is TRBV7-9; the match to TRBD1 covers 12 bases. From germline, CDR1 is SEHNR and CDR2 FQNEAQ (reference sequence). J lost 2 bases, V lost 5 bases, and 6 bases had no gene match. CDR3 size: 17 residues. The CDR3 here is CASSPRDRGRTNEKLFF. In nucleotides, the CDR3 is TGTGCCAGCAGCCCTCGGGACAGGGGGCGGACTAATGAAAAACTGTTTTTT.

This chain joins TRBV18 and TRBJ1-2; TRBD1 agrees at 9 bases. This CDR3 region has 17 residues. Trimming at V came to 4 bases and at J to 2 bases, leaving 11 bases not matched to a gene. CDR1 and CDR2 (germline): KGHSH, LQKENI. Here the CDR3 reads CASSRTGQGIGNYGYTF. The CDR3, as DNA: TGTGCCAGCTCACGGACGGGACAGGGAATCGGAAACTATGGCTACACCTTC.

This chain links TRBV10-3 with TRBJ2-7; D perhaps matches TRBD2 (6 bases). Trimming took 4 bases from V and 7 from J, leaving 8 bases between them. Germline CDR1 ENHRY, CDR2 SYGVKD. This CDR3 is built from 11 residues. In nucleotides, the CDR3 is TGTGCCATCAGTGGGGGGAGGGAGCAGTACTTC. It specifies CAISGGREQYF.

This clone has only a few counts. The chain couples TRBV7-2 to TRBJ1-1; D is possibly TRBD1 (5 bases). The length of the CDR3 is 15 residues. Germline V gives CDR1 SGHTA, CDR2 FQGNSA. With 1 base removed from V and 3 bases from J, the gap between germline ends came to 12 bases. The CDR3 sequence: CASSLDQGGDTEAFF. The CDR3 region has the DNA TGTGCCAGCAGCTTAGATCAGGGAGGGGACACTGAAGCTTTCTTT.

This clone was recorded once. The J gene is TRBJ1-2, the V gene TRBV2; D remains unclear. Germline V CDR1 and CDR2: SNHLY, FYNNEI. The CDR3 extends over 11 amino acids. V lost 7 bases and J 8 bases, leaving 11 bases between the germline ends. The CDR3 reads CASKAMEGYTF. The CDR3 nucleotides read TGTGCCAGCAAGGCGATGGAGGGCTACACCTTC.

This clone was counted once. The rearrangement uses TRBV5-1 and TRBJ2-3; 8 bases line up with TRBD2. This CDR3 comprises 12 residues. From germline, CDR1 is SGHRS and CDR2 YFSETQ. J gave up 5 bases and V 6 bases, and 2 bases lay outside the gene matches. The CDR3: CASTGLGDTQYF. The CDR3 region has the DNA TGCGCCAGCACGGGACTAGGAGATACGCAGTATTTT.

The V gene is TRBV4-2, the J gene TRBJ2-7; 7 bases are shared with TRBD2. After removal of 3 bases from V and 3 bases from J, the junction contained 5 bases not matched to a gene. The CDR3 runs 14 residues. The germline gives CDR1 LGHNA, CDR2 YNFKEQ. The CDR3 sequence is CASSHIGTIYEQYF. The CDR3 nucleotides read TGTGCCAGCAGCCACATCGGGACTATCTACGAGCAGTACTTC.

This clone was counted between two and nine times. The chain uses TRBV11-3 and TRBJ1-6; D might be TRBD1 (5 bases). The germline gives CDR1 SGHNT, CDR2 YENEEA. The CDR3 consists of 14 residues. The V end was cut by 1 base, the J end by 7 bases, with 8 bases between. The CDR3 protein is CASSLGQTNSPLHF. CDR3 bases: TGTGCCAGCAGCTTAGGACAGACCAATTCACCCCTCCACTTT.

The V call is TRBV9, the J call TRBJ2-1, with D possibly matching TRBD2 (5 bases). This CDR3 contains 12 residues. CDR1 and CDR2 (germline): SGDLS, YYNGEE. V was trimmed by 0 bases and J by 15 bases, leaving 13 bases between them. The DNA of the CDR3 is TGTGCCAGCAGCGTAGTGCGGTCTAGCTTGTTCTTC. Residues: CASSVVRSSLFF.

This clone was detected once. The V and J genes are TRBV3-1 (or the pseudogene TRBV3-2) and TRBJ2-7; D call uncertain. CDR3 length: 13 amino acids. Trimming stripped 4 bases from V and 2 bases from J, with 9 bases between. CDR1 is LGHDT, CDR2 YNNKEL, per germline (reference sequence). The CDR3 protein is CASSPDTPYEQYF. The CDR3 coding sequence is TGTGCCAGCAGCCCTGACACCCCCTACGAGCAGTACTTC.

The chain recombines TRBV27 with TRBJ1-5, with a tentative D call TRBD1 (5 bases). The CDR3 is 13 amino acids. Germline CDR1 MNHEY, CDR2 SMNVEV (reference sequence). Trimming removed 4 bases at V and 8 bases at J, with 12 bases between. The CDR3, as DNA: TGTGCCAGCAGTTGGGTTGGAGGGGAGCCCCAGCATTTT. Amino acid sequence: CASSWVGGEPQHF.

V and J are TRBV19 and TRBJ1-5; 8 bases map to TRBD1. V shed 6 bases and J 7 bases; nucleotides not matched to a gene: 8. The CDR3 is 14 residues long. In germline, CDR1 is LNHDA, CDR2 SQIVND (reference sequence). The CDR3 region is CASRRGQVGQPQHF. For the CDR3, the DNA is TGTGCCAGTAGGAGGGGACAGGTCGGGCAGCCCCAGCATTTT.

There are a few counts of this clone. The chain couples TRBV7-6 to TRBJ1-3, with no clear D. Trimming took 0 bases from V and 2 from J, leaving 17 bases between them. The length of the CDR3 is 18 residues. Germline V gene lookup returns CDR1 SGHVS and CDR2 FNYEAQ. The CDR3 nucleotides read TGTGCCAGCAGCTTAGCGTTGACTAGCCCTGCTACTGGAAACACCATATATTTT. Residues: CASSLALTSPATGNTIYF.

This clone appeared once. The J gene is TRBJ2-7, the V gene TRBV5-1, with TRBD2 as a possible D gene (6 bases). The CDR3 is made up of 14 amino acids. Germline CDR1 and CDR2: SGHRS and YFSETQ. V lost 4 bases to trimming and J lost 3 bases, with 14 bases between them. The CDR3 sequence: CASSLGTLIYEQYF. CDR3 DNA: TGCGCCAGCAGCCTGGGGACTCTGATCTACGAGCAGTACTTC.

This clone was detected once. This chain uses TRBV6-6 with TRBJ1-3; D is ambiguous. CDR3 size: 16 residues. Trimming removed 0 bases at V and 1 base at J, with 10 bases between. Germline V gives CDR1 MNHNY, CDR2 SVGAGI (reference sequence). The chain's CDR3 is CASSYSDAGSGNTIYF. The CDR3 DNA sequence: TGTGCCAGCAGTTACTCGGACGCGGGTTCTGGAAACACCATATATTTT.

The chain is built from TRBV25-1 and TRBJ1-4; the D gene is possibly TRBD1 (5 bases). V was trimmed by 4 bases and J by 10 bases, leaving 19 bases between them. CDR1 is MGHDK and CDR2 is SYGVNS in the germline V gene. CDR3 length: 15 residues. The CDR3 loop reads CASSVEGPVGVKLFF. CDR3 nucleotide sequence: TGTGCCAGCAGTGTGGAGGGGCCCGTGGGTGTAAAACTGTTTTTT.

This clone has a handful of counts. The chain has TRBV10-3 and TRBJ1-2; D unclear. The germline V gene has CDR1 ENHRY and CDR2 SYGVKD. The CDR3 runs 13 residues. V was clipped by 3 bases and J by 2 bases, with 7 bases between them. This chain's CDR3 is CAISEGSNYGYTF. The CDR3 coding sequence is TGTGCCATCAGTGAAGGGAGCAACTATGGCTACACCTTC.

The chain combines TRBV3-1 (or the pseudogene TRBV3-2) with TRBJ2-4; tentative D call: TRBD1 (6 bases). The CDR3 contains 13 residues. CDR1 LGHDT and CDR2 YNNKEL come from the germline V gene (reference sequence). Between the trimmed V and J ends, which lost 0 bases and 15 bases, there was a span of 15 bases. The DNA of the CDR3 is TGTGCCAGCAGCCAAGAGGTTAGGGGGAGAGCGTACTTC. It codes for CASSQEVRGRAYF.

V usage is TRBV5-6 and J usage is TRBJ2-2; 11 nucleotides match TRBD2. V shed 0 bases and J 6 bases; nucleotides not matched to a gene: 7. This CDR3 comprises 17 residues. Germline CDR1 is SGHDT and CDR2 is YYEEEE. The CDR3 loop is CASSLGLAGGQSGELFF. The CDR3 DNA reads TGTGCCAGCAGCTTGGGTCTAGCGGGGGGACAGTCCGGGGAGCTGTTTTTT.

V gene TRBV19 combines with J gene TRBJ1-5, with 9 bases lining up with TRBD1. There are 14 residues in the CDR3. Trimming at V came to 7 bases and at J to 4 bases, leaving 5 bases not matched to a gene. Germline CDR1 and CDR2: LNHDA and SQIVND (reference sequence). CDR3 nucleotide sequence: TGTGCCAGTAAACGAGACAGGGGGAATCAGCCCCAGCATTTT. Protein sequence: CASKRDRGNQPQHF.

A single count supports this clone. As DNA, the CDR3 is TGTGCCAGTAGCCGGGGACTAGCAACCACCGGGGAGCTGTTTTTT. Its protein product is CASSRGLATTGELFF. The chain has TRBV19 and TRBJ2-2; TRBD2 matches at 9 bases. This CDR3 is built from 15 residues. Germline lookup yields CDR1 LNHDA and CDR2 SQIVND (reference sequence). Trimming took 6 bases from V and 4 from J; bases not matched to a gene: 6.

J is TRBJ2-3 and V is TRBV11-2, with D uncertain. The CDR3 runs to 13 residues. CDR1 and CDR2 (germline): SGHAT, FQNNGV. Between the trimmed V and J ends, which lost 3 bases and 4 bases, there was a span of 8 bases. Here the CDR3 DNA reads TGTGCCAGCAGCTTTATCGAGGCAGATACGCAGTATTTT. It encodes CASSFIEADTQYF.